One sample yielded the 18 T cell receptor beta chains listed below, sequenced in a study of cytomegalovirus exposure and HLA in healthy donors. Primers included in the PCR were 60 Vbeta and 13 Jbeta primers. Profiled with immunoSEQ multiplex PCR; TCRdb holds only in-frame clones, not every one. Its listing shows 100,000 to 150,000 clones. The sample consisted of PBMCs. The receptors derive from a woman aged 40 to 50 in good health and CMV-seronegative.

This chain links TRBV7-9 with TRBJ1-5, with a possible D match to TRBD1 (5 bases). Germline lookup yields CDR1 SEHNR and CDR2 FQNEAQ (reference sequence). This CDR3 is built from 12 residues. Trimming took off 5 bases at V and 7 bases at J, with 9 bases between the two ends. Here the CDR3 reads CASSIDSQPQHF. The CDR3 DNA follows: TGTGCCAGCAGCATCGACAGCCAGCCCCAGCATTTT.

This chain links TRBV7-3 with TRBJ2-3; 9 nucleotides match TRBD2. CDR1 is SGHTA, CDR2 FQGTGA, per germline. This CDR3 spans 18 amino acids. The ends lost 1 base at V and 6 bases at J; junction bases unmatched: 14. The CDR3 reads CASSLNSGGGAISDTQYF. The CDR3 coding sequence is TGTGCCAGCAGCTTAAATTCTGGCGGGGGGGCGATTTCGGATACGCAGTATTTT.

This sequence joins TRBV5-6 and TRBJ1-5, with D perhaps TRBD1 (5 bases). The V end was cut by 4 bases, the J end by 0 bases, with 11 bases between. CDR3 size: 15 residues. Per germline, CDR1 SGHDT and CDR2 YYEEEE. The CDR3 spells CASSLGGGSNQPQHF. CDR3 DNA: TGTGCCAGCAGCCTGGGGGGGGGTAGCAATCAGCCCCAGCATTTT.

The gene calls are TRBV14 and TRBJ2-3; D possibly corresponds to TRBD1 (5 bases). The germline V and J ends were trimmed by 1 base and 2 bases, with 7 bases remaining between them. This CDR3 comprises 14 residues. CDR1 is SGHDN and CDR2 is FVKESK in the germline V gene. DNA for the CDR3: TGTGCCAGCAGCCAAGGGGGCCCCACAGATACGCAGTATTTT. It specifies CASSQGGPTDTQYF.

This sequence joins TRBV28 and TRBJ1-6, with D maybe TRBD1 (5 bases). Trimming shortened V by 11 bases and J by 10 bases, and 15 bases separated the two germline ends. The CDR3 is 12 amino acids. Germline CDR1 is MDHEN and CDR2 is SYDVKM. CDR3 DNA: TGTGCCGCTGACAGTCTGAACTCACCCCTCCACTTT. Amino acid sequence: CAADSLNSPLHF.

V and J are TRBV5-4 and TRBJ2-3; TRBD1 aligns across 7 bases. Per the germline V gene, CDR1 is SGHNT and CDR2 is YYREEE (reference sequence). After removal of 0 bases from V and 2 bases from J, the junction contained 6 bases not matched to a gene. The CDR3 runs to 16 residues. The CDR3 loop reads CASSLERTGDTDTQYF. DNA of the CDR3: TGTGCCAGCAGCTTGGAGCGGACAGGAGACACAGATACGCAGTATTTT.

The chain links TRBV9 to TRBJ2-2; 13 bases fit TRBD2. CDR3 length: 18 residues. Germline-derived CDR1 and CDR2 are SGDLS and YYNGEE. Trimming at V came to 0 bases and at J to 7 bases, leaving 9 bases not matched to a gene. CDR3 protein: CASSVGLAGGPLNGELFF. The CDR3 nucleotides are TGTGCCAGCAGCGTAGGACTAGCGGGGGGACCGTTGAACGGGGAGCTGTTTTTT.

The chain joins TRBV14 to TRBJ1-1, with D possibly TRBD1 on 5 matching bases. Germline-derived CDR1 and CDR2 are SGHDN and FVKESK. There are 13 residues in the CDR3. V lost 2 bases and J 2 bases, leaving 6 bases between the germline ends. CDR3 region: CASSQQGNTEAFF. The CDR3 DNA is TGTGCCAGCAGCCAACAGGGAAACACTGAAGCTTTCTTT.

The CDR3 nucleotides read TGTGCCAGCAGCTTGGGTTCCGGCTCTGGAAACACCATATATTTT. This translates into CASSLGSGSGNTIYF. The gene calls are TRBV5-4 and TRBJ1-3; no clear D gene. Per germline, CDR1 SGHNT and CDR2 YYREEE (reference sequence). Deletions cut 0 bases from V and 0 bases from J, with 7 bases between. This CDR3 has 15 residues. Using reference TRBV5-4 and TRBJ1-3 for the parts outside the CDR3, the full variable domain is ETGVTQSPTHLIKTRGQQVTLRCSSQSGHNTVSWYQQALGQGPQFIFQYYREEENGRGNFPPRFSGLQFPNYSSELNVNALELDDSALYLCASSLGSGSGNTIYFGEGSWLTVV.

The CDR3 protein is CASSLRVDIYGYTF. CDR3 in DNA: TGTGCCAGCAGCTTACGGGTAGATATCTATGGCTACACCTTC. The gene calls are TRBV7-8 and TRBJ1-2; the D is unclear. Trimming removed 2 bases from V and 4 bases from J, with 11 bases in between. The germline V gene encodes CDR1 SGHVS and CDR2 FQNEAQ. CDR3 length: 14 amino acids.

The chain joins TRBV20-1 to TRBJ1-6; D possibly corresponds to TRBD1 (5 bases). The V and J ends lost 6 bases and 7 bases respectively, with 7 bases between them. This CDR3 is 11 amino acids long. Germline V CDR1 and CDR2: DFQATT, SNEGSKA (reference sequence). The CDR3 spells CSANRNSPLHF. CDR3 sequence (DNA): TGCAGTGCCAACAGGAATTCACCCCTCCACTTT.

This sequence joins TRBV6-5 and TRBJ1-1; perhaps TRBD1 as D (5 bases). The CDR3 totals 16 residues. Looked up from germline, CDR1 is MNHEY and CDR2 is SVGAGI. Trimming took off 0 bases at V and 7 bases at J, with 18 bases between the two ends. For the CDR3, the DNA is TGTGCCAGCAGTTACTCCTGGGGGAGGGGAACAGATGAAGCTTTCTTT. Translation gives CASSYSWGRGTDEAFF.

V is TRBV10-2 and J is TRBJ1-1, with TRBD1 matching over 7 bases. With V trimmed by 9 bases and J by 5 bases, 6 bases remained unmatched. CDR1 is WSHSY, CDR2 SAAADI, per germline. The length of the CDR3 is 12 residues. The CDR3 bases are TGCGCCAGTAAAGGGGGCAGGACTGAAGCTTTCTTT. Encoded protein: CASKGGRTEAFF.

The chain employs TRBV19 and TRBJ2-2, with TRBD1 identical over 9 bases. This CDR3 is built from 13 residues. Germline loops: CDR1 LNHDA, CDR2 SQIVND (reference sequence). V shed 7 bases and J 5 bases; nucleotides not matched to a gene: 2. The CDR3 DNA is TGTGCCAGTAAGGGGACAGGGACCGGGGAGCTGTTTTTT. It specifies CASKGTGTGELFF. The variable domain in full, completed from reference TRBV19 and TRBJ2-2, reads DGGITQSPKYLFRKEGQNVTLSCEQNLNHDAMYWYRQDPGQGLRLIYYSQIVNDFQKGDIAEGYSVSREKKESFPLTVTSAQKNPTAFYLCASKGTGTGELFFGEGSRLTVL.

This chain links TRBV7-2 with TRBJ2-5; D is undetermined. The J call may be mistaken, given a closer DNA end match to TRBJ2-7. CDR1 SGHTA and CDR2 FQGNSA come from the germline V gene. The CDR3 covers 12 residues. CDR3 bases: TGTGCCAGCAGCTTATCTTGGGGCGAGCAGTACTTC. This gives the protein CASSLSWGEQYF.

The rearrangement joins TRBV6-5 to TRBJ1-6; D uncertain. The CDR3 is 15 amino acids. V gave up 5 bases and J gave up 6 bases, with 14 bases separating them. The V gene's germline CDR1 is MNHEY and CDR2 SVGAGI. The CDR3 reads CASSTRVPFNSPLHF. CDR3 nucleotide sequence: TGTGCCAGCAGTACTCGGGTCCCGTTTAATTCACCCCTCCACTTT.

The V gene is TRBV4-3, the J gene TRBJ2-2; D is uncertain. Looked up from germline, CDR1 is LGHNA and CDR2 is YSLEER. The CDR3 is 12 residues long. Trimming cost V 2 bases and J 6 bases, with 4 bases left between them. The CDR3 region is CASSQSSGELFF. The CDR3 region has the DNA TGCGCCAGCAGCCAATCATCCGGGGAGCTGTTTTTT.

The chain has TRBV28 and TRBJ1-2; TRBD1 matches 7 bases. The germline gives CDR1 MDHEN, CDR2 SYDVKM. After removal of 5 bases from V and 8 bases from J, the junction contained 14 bases not matched to a gene. The CDR3 is 15 residues long. The CDR3 here is CASSTTPRGLEGYTF. In nucleotides, the CDR3 is TGTGCCAGCAGTACAACCCCCAGGGGGTTGGAGGGCTACACCTTC.